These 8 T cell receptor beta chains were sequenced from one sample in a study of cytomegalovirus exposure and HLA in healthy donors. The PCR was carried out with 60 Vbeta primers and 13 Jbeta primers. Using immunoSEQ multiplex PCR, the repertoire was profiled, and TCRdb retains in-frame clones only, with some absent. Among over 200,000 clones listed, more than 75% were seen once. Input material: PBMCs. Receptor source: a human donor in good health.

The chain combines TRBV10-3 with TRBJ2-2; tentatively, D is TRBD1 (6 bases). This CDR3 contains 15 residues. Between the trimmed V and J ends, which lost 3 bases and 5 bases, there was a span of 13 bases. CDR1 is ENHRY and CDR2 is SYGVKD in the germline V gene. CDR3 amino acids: CAISDRGQATGELFF. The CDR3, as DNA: TGTGCCATCAGTGATAGGGGACAAGCAACCGGGGAGCTGTTTTTT.

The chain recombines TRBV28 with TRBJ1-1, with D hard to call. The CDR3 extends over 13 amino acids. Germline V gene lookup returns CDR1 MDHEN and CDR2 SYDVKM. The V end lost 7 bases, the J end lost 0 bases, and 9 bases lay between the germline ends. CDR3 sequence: CASTYSLNTEAFF. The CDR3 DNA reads TGTGCCAGCACGTACAGCTTGAACACTGAAGCTTTCTTT.

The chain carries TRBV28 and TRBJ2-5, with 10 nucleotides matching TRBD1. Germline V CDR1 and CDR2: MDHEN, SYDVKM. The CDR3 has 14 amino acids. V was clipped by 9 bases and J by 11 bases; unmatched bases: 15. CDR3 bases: TGTGCCAGTCGTCCGGGACAGGGGTCGAGGGAGCAGTACTTC. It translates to CASRPGQGSREQYF.

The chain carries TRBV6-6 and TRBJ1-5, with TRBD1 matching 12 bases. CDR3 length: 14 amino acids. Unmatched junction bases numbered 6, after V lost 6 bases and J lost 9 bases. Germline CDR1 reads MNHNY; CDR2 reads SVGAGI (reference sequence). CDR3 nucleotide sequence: TGTGCCAGCAGCCGGGACAGGGGGCGAGGGCCCCAGCATTTT. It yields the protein CASSRDRGRGPQHF.

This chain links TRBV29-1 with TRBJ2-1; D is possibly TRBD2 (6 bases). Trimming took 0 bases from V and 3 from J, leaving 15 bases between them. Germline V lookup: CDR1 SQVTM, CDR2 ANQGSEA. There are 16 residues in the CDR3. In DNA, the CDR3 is TGCAGCGTTGAAGACTTAGAGACTAGAGGCTACAATGAGCAGTTCTTC. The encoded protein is CSVEDLETRGYNEQFF.

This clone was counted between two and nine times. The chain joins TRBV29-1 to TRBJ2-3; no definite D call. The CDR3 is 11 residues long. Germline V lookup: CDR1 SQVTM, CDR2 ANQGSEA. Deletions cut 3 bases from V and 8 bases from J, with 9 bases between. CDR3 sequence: CSVDGSPTQYF. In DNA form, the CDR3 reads TGCAGCGTTGACGGGTCACCTACGCAGTATTTT.

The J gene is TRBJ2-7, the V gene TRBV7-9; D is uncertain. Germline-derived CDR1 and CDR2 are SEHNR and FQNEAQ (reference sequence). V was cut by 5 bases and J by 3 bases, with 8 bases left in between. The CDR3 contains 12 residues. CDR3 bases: TGTGCCAGCAGCCCAGAAAACTACGAGCAGTACTTC. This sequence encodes CASSPENYEQYF.

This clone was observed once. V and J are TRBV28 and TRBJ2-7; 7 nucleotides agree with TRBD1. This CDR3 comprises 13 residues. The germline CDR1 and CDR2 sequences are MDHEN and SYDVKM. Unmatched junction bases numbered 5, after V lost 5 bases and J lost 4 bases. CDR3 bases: TGTGCCAGCAGTCCCCAACAGGGGTACGAGCAGTACTTC. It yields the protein CASSPQQGYEQYF.